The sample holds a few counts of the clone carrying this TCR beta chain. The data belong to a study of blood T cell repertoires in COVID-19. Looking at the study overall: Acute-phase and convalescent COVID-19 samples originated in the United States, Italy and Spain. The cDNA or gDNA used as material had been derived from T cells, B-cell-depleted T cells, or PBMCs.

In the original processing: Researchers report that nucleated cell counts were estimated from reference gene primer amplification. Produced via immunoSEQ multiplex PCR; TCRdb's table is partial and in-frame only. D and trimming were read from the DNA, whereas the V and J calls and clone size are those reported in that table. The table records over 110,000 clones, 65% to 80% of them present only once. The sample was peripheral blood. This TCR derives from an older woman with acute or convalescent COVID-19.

The CDR3 loop reads CASSPGLAGVSYNEQFF. DNA of the CDR3: TGCGCCAGCAGCCCGGGACTAGCGGGAGTTTCCTACAATGAGCAGTTCTTC. V and J are TRBV5-1 and TRBJ2-1; TRBD2 agrees at 14 bases. V gave up 4 bases and J gave up 1 base; unmatched junction bases: 4. Germline V lookup: CDR1 SGHRS, CDR2 YFSETQ. This CDR3 spans 17 amino acids.